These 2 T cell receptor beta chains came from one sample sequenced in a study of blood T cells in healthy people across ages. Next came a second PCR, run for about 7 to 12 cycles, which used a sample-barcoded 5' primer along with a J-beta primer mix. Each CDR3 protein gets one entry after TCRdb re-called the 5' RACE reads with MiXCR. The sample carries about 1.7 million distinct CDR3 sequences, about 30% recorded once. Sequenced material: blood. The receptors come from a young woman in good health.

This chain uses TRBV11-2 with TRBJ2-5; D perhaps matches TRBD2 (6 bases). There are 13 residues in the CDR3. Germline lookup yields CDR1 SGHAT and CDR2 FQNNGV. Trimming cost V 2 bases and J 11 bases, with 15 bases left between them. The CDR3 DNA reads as TGTGCCAGCAGCTTACCACAGGAGGGAGAGCAGTACTTC. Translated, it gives CASSLPQEGEQYF.

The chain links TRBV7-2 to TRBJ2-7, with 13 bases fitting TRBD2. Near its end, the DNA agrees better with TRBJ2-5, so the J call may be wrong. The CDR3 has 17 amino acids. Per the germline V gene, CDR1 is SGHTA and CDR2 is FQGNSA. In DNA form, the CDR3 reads TGTGCCAGCAGCCCCGGGACTAGCGGGGCGGTTACTAAGACCCAGTACTTC. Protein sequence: CASSPGTSGAVTKTQYF.